These 12 T cell receptor beta chains were sequenced from one sample in a study of OX40 agonist ivuxolimab in advanced cancers. Library creation used the immunoSEQ multiplex PCR assay. Imported from immuneACCESS, the table was reduced by TCRdb to in-frame sequences with V and J called. These copies leave out some clones; in studies compared against another copy, an unresolved V gene accounts for under half, and the cause of the remainder is not known. This sample is represented by roughly 14,000 clones; roughly 77% of them were singletons. The leading ten clones occupy 13% to 15% of the sample. Here the sequenced sample was CD4+ or CD8+ T cells sorted from blood, taken in a trial of the OX40 agonist ivuxolimab. The receptor set was obtained from an adult with an advanced solid tumor such as melanoma, head and neck, liver or kidney cancer.

The rearrangement joins TRBV27 to TRBJ2-5; D may be TRBD1 or TRBD2 (6 bases each). Germline CDR1 is MNHEY and CDR2 is SMNVEV (reference sequence). Trimming removed 8 bases from V and 5 bases from J, with 18 bases in between. The CDR3 sequence is 14 residues long. The CDR3 loop reads CASAGRGLIETQYF. CDR3 in DNA: TGTGCCAGCGCGGGACGGGGGCTCATCGAGACCCAGTACTTC.

This CDR3 reads CASRADSPQQYF. In DNA, the CDR3 is TGCGCCAGCAGAGCGGACTCCCCACAGCAGTACTTC. The chain links TRBV5-1 to TRBJ2-7, with D possibly matching TRBD2 (5 bases). CDR3 size: 12 residues. CDR1 is SGHRS, CDR2 YFSETQ, per germline. The V end lost 5 bases, the J end lost 8 bases, and 14 bases lay between the germline ends.

This chain connects TRBV11-2 to TRBJ2-2, with 9 bases that match TRBD1. From germline, CDR1 is SGHAT and CDR2 FQNNGV. The CDR3 covers 16 residues. V shed 1 base, J shed 5 bases, and the junction held 5 bases outside the gene matches. CDR3: CASSLGTGVNTGELFF. The CDR3 DNA reads as TGTGCCAGCAGCTTAGGGACAGGGGTGAATACCGGGGAGCTGTTTTTT.

This rearrangement joins TRBV7-9 to TRBJ1-2, with a possible D match to TRBD1 (6 bases). The CDR3 runs to 15 residues. The V end was cut by 5 bases, the J end by 0 bases, with 13 bases between. From germline, CDR1 is SEHNR and CDR2 FQNEAQ (reference sequence). CDR3 bases: TGTGCCAGCAGCATCTCGGGACAACCTAACTATGGCTACACCTTC. Amino acid sequence: CASSISGQPNYGYTF.

This clone was picked up a small number of times. The chain joins TRBV18 to TRBJ1-1; 9 bases fit TRBD1. The CDR3 totals 15 residues. CDR1 and CDR2 from the germline V gene are KGHSH and LQKENI. Trimming removed 7 bases from V and 0 bases from J; junction bases left unmatched: 6. CDR3 amino acids: CASFQGTGLNTEAFF. CDR3 DNA sequence: TGTGCCAGCTTTCAGGGGACAGGGCTGAACACTGAAGCTTTCTTT.

The V and J genes are TRBV9 and TRBJ1-2, with D possibly being TRBD1 (5 bases). The CDR3 extends over 14 amino acids. V was clipped by 1 base and J by 2 bases, with 9 bases between them. Germline CDR1 reads SGDLS; CDR2 reads YYNGEE. CDR3 sequence (DNA): TGTGCCAGCAGCGTATGGACATACAACTATGGCTACACCTTC. Protein: CASSVWTYNYGYTF.

The V call is TRBV6-1, the J call TRBJ2-1, with a tentative D call TRBD2 (5 bases). There are 13 residues in the CDR3. V lost 7 bases, J lost 3 bases, and 10 bases lay in between. The V gene's germline CDR1 is MNHNS and CDR2 SASEGT. CDR3 nucleotide sequence: TGTGCCAGCACGGGGTGGAACTACAATGAGCAGTTCTTC. As protein: CASTGWNYNEQFF.

This rearrangement joins TRBV7-3 to TRBJ2-3, with 8 bases aligning to TRBD2. This CDR3 contains 15 residues. Germline assignment: CDR1 SGHTA and CDR2 FQGTGA. V dropped 5 bases and J dropped 6; count of bases not matched to a gene: 10. The chain's CDR3 is CASSMGGGPGDTQYF. DNA of the CDR3: TGTGCCAGCAGCATGGGCGGGGGGCCCGGGGATACGCAGTATTTT. Full variable domain (missing parts from reference TRBV7-3 and TRBJ2-3): GAGVSQTPSNKVTEKGKYVELRCDPISGHTALYWYRQSLGQGPEFLIYFQGTGAADDSGLPNDRFFAVRPEGSVSTLKIQRTERGDSAVYLCASSMGGGPGDTQYFGPGTRLTVL.

The V call is TRBV6-5, the J call TRBJ2-1; D unresolved. The ends were cut back, 0 bases at V and 2 bases at J, with 8 bases in the middle. Looked up from germline, CDR1 is MNHEY and CDR2 is SVGAGI. The CDR3 is 15 residues long. The CDR3 bases are TGTGCCAGCAGTTACTCTGCAGGTCCCTACAATGAGCAGTTCTTC. Its translation is CASSYSAGPYNEQFF.

V is TRBV6-4 and J is TRBJ2-1; TRBD2 is a possible D gene (6 bases). Trimming took off 4 bases at V and 2 bases at J, with 18 bases between the two ends. CDR1 and CDR2 (germline): MRHNA, SNTAGT. The CDR3 sequence is 17 residues long. CDR3 loop: CASSAFGLAITYNEQFF. The CDR3 DNA is TGTGCCAGCAGTGCCTTTGGCCTAGCGATCACCTACAATGAGCAGTTCTTC.

As DNA, the CDR3 is TGCAGCGTTGAGATAGCGGACCCTTACGAGCAGTACTTC. Protein product: CSVEIADPYEQYF. The chain uses TRBV29-1 and TRBJ2-7, with D perhaps matching TRBD2 (6 bases). The CDR3 consists of 13 residues. The V and J ends lost 3 bases and 4 bases respectively, with 13 bases between them. Germline V gene lookup returns CDR1 SQVTM and CDR2 ANQGSEA.

The chain recombines TRBV5-5 with TRBJ2-7; D possibly corresponds to TRBD1 (6 bases). The germline V and J ends were trimmed by 0 bases and 2 bases, with 12 bases remaining between them. CDR1 and CDR2 (germline): SGHKS, YYEKEE (reference sequence). This CDR3 region has 15 residues. This chain's CDR3 is CASSLAPGETYEQYF. CDR3 nucleotides: TGTGCCAGCAGCTTGGCCCCAGGGGAGACCTACGAGCAGTACTTC.